This T cell receptor (beta chain) was documented in a study of shared clonotypes between healthy human individuals (dated by TCRdb to 2020 to 2021). Regarding the complete study: A couple of women and a few men aged 18 to 49 years were included in the cohort. Blood TCR repertoires of five healthy adults were deeply sequenced to estimate repertoire size and the extent of clonotype sharing between individuals. To increase sequencing depth and limit assay-specific biases, TCR repertoire library preparation and sequencing were carried out by different laboratories using diverse techniques. Each donor's leukapheresis produced roughly between about 0.9 and 9.5 billion PBMCs.

Using the deep immunoSEQ assay, TCR CDR3 regions were amplified from genomic DNA by multiplex PCR. Genomic DNA extracted from each cell subset was distributed evenly over all wells of several immunoSEQ 96-well plates, and each plate served as one replicate. Each replicate PCR for unsorted PBMC received roughly 290 ng genomic DNA, equal to about 30,000 T cell genomes. Genomic DNA from unsorted PBMC was sequenced over ten immunoSEQ deep assay plates. The purified libraries were quantified using a Qubit 3.0 fluorometer, sized with a Bioanalyzer 2100, and then quantified again using the KAPA Library Quantification kit. Every immunoSEQ 96-well plate was sequenced on a separate single-read 150-cycle Illumina NextSeq 550 flow cell. The study's processing was this. The immunoSEQ output contained only junctional sequences without quality scores, so filtering could not match that applied to full-length reads. Sequences were annotated with PyIR, a Python wrapper for IgBLAST v1.9, using IMGT germline references to assign V/J genes and CDR3. Reads with weak V/J assignments (E-value above 1e-6), missing CDR3, stop codons, out-of-frame junctions, or ambiguous translated residues were removed. V3J clonotypes were defined by identical inferred V gene, J gene, and CDR3 amino acid sequence. To compute the percentage overlap between repertoires, the number of shared unique clonotypes was divided by the size of the smaller repertoire. Three approaches were used to assess repertoire richness: RTK rarefaction, the Chao1 estimator, and Recon v2.1 estimates of unobserved clonotypes. Imported from immuneACCESS, the table was reduced by TCRdb to in-frame sequences with V and J called. These copies leave out some clones; in studies compared against another copy, an unresolved V gene accounts for under half, and the cause of the remainder is not known. V, J and clone size were drawn from that table, and D and trimming were deduced from the DNA. Across this sample there are some 530,000 clones, with more than 65% seen only once. The top ten clonotypes cover roughly 13% of the sample.

In this sample, this clone turned up many times. Its recognized antigen is unknown. The sample holds no much larger clone one base away, and base qualities are not on file. From its cysteine to its phenylalanine, the CDR3 spans 15 amino acids. CDR3 DNA is the only sequence kept; it has 45 bases, read in frame from the first base. Cut back by 6 bases and 0 bases, the V and J ends lie 14 bases apart. As encoded in the germline V gene (reference sequence), CDR1 is MNHEY while CDR2 is SMNVEV. Healthy HIV-negative adults with no recently reported acute infections or vaccinations were included as donors. Only Caucasian adults living in Nashville, Tennessee, USA were represented among the donors. For unsorted samples, tens of millions of PBMCs were counted, and genomic DNA was extracted using the QIAamp DNA Blood Mini kit. After blood collection by leukapheresis, PBMCs were isolated using Ficoll-Histopaque density gradient centrifugation and then cryopreserved in the vapor phase of liquid nitrogen.

Results the study describes overall, beyond this receptor: Because the study included only a small number of donors, the genetic and exposure-history diversity represented was limited. Sampling was limited to blood, and TCR repertoires in tissue likely differ from TCR repertoires in blood. Based on pairwise subsampling, the degree of clonotype sharing among donors was expected to be affected by sequencing depth.

Sequencing was performed on PBMCs. This clonotype was obtained from a woman aged 35 to 49 in good health. Some clones in this sample may be carry-over from other donors' samples. Recombination connected TRBV27 to TRBJ1-2; the D gene assignment is ambiguous. The CDR3 region has the sequence CASSFRHPANYGYTF. The bases are TGTGCCAGCAGCTTCCGCCATCCCGCTAACTATGGCTACACCTTC.